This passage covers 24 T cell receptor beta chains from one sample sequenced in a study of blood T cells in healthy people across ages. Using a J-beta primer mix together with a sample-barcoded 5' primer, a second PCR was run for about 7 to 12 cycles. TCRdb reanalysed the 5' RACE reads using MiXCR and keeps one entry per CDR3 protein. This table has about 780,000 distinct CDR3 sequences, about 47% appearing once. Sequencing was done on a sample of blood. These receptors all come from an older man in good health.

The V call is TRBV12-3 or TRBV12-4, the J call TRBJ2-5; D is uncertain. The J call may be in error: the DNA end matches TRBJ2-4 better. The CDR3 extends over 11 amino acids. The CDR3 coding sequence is TGTGCCAGCAGAGAAGGAAACATTCAGTACTTC. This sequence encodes CASREGNIQYF.

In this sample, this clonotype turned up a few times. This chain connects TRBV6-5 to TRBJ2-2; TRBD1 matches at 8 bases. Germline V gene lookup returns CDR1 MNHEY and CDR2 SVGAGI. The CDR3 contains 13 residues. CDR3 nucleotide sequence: TGTGTCTCCGGGACAGGGAACACCGGGGAGCTGTTTTTT. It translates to CVSGTGNTGELFF.

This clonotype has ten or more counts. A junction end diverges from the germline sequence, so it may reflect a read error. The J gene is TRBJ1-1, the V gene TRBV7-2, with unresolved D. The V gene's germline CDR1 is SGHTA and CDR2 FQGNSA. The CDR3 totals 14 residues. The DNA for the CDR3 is TGTGCCAGCAGTTTAGGCGCTGAAAACACTGAAGCTTTCTTT. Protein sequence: CASSLGAENTEAFF.

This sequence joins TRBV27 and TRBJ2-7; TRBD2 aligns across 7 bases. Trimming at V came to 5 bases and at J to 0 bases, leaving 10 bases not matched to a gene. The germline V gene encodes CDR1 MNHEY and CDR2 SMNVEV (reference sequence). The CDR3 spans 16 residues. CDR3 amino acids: CASSGLGGVSSYEQYF. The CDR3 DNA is TGTGCCAGCAGTGGACTAGGCGGAGTTAGCTCCTACGAGCAGTACTTC.

The CDR3 DNA reads TGTGCCAGCGGTTGGGGGCGGGATCAGCCCCAGCATTTT. Translation gives CASGWGRDQPQHF. The V gene is TRBV12-3 or TRBV12-4, the J gene TRBJ1-5; tentative D call: TRBD1 (6 bases). The CDR3 has 13 amino acids. V dropped 8 bases and J dropped 5 bases, with 13 bases sitting between them.

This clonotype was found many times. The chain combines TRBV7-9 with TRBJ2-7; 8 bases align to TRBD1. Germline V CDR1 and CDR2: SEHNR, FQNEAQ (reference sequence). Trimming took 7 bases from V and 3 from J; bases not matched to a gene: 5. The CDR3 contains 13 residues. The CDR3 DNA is TGTGCCAGCACCGTCGGACAGGGCTACGAGCAGTACTTC. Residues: CASTVGQGYEQYF.

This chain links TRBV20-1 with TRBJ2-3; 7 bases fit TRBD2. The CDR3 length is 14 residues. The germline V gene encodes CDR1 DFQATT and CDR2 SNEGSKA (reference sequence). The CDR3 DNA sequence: TGCAGCAGGGATGGGGCAGCGGGGACAGATACGCAGTATTTT. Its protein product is CSRDGAAGTDTQYF.

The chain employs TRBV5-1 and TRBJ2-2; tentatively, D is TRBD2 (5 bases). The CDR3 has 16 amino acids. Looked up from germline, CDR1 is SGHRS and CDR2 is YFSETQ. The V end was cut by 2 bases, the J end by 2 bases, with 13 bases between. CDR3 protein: CASSLSPSSNTGELFF. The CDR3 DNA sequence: TGCGCCAGCAGCTTATCCCCTAGCTCAAACACCGGGGAGCTGTTTTTT.

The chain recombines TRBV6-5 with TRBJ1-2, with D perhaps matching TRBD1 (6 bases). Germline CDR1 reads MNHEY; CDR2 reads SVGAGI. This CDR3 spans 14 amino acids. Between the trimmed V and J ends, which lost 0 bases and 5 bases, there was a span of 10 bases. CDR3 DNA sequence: TGTGCCAGCAGTTACTCCGGACAGAATTATGGCTACACCTTC. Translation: CASSYSGQNYGYTF.

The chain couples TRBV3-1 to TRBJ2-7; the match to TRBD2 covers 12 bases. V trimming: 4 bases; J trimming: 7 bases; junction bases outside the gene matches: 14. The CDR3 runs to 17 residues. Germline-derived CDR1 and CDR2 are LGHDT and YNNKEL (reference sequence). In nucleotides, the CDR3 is TGTGCCAGCAGCCTAAGCTCCGGGACTAGCGGGTCGAATGAGCAGTACTTC. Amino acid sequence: CASSLSSGTSGSNEQYF.

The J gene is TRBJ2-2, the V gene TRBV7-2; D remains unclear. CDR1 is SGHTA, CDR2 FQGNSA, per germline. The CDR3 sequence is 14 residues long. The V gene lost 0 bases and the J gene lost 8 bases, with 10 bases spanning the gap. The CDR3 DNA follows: TGTGCCAGCAGCTTAGCGGGAATTAGGGGGGAGCTGTTTTTT. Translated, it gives CASSLAGIRGELFF. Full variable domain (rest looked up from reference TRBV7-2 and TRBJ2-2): GAGVSQSPSNKVTEKGKDVELRCDPISGHTALYWYRQSLGQGLEFLIYFQGNSAPDKSGLPSDRFSAERTGGSVSTLTIQRTQQEDSAVYLCASSLAGIRGELFFGEGSRLTVL.

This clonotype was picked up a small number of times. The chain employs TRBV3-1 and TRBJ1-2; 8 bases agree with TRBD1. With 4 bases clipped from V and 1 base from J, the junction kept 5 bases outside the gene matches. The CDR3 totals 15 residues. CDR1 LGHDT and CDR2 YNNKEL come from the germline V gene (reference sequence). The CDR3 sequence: CASSLDRALNYGYTF. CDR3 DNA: TGTGCCAGCAGCCTGGACAGGGCACTTAACTATGGCTACACCTTC.

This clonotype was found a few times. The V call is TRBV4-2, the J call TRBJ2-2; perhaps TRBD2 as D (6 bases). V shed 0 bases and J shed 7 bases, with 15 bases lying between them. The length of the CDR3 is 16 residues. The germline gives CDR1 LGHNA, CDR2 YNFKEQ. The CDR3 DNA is TGTGCCAGCAGCCAAGAAATGGGGAGGTCCAGCGGGGAGCTGTTTTTT. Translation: CASSQEMGRSSGELFF.

The CDR3 coding sequence is TGCAGTGCTAGATCCCAACCGGGACTCAAAGGGGGTGGCTACACCTTC. Encoded protein: CSARSQPGLKGGGYTF. This rearrangement joins TRBV20-1 to TRBJ1-2, with D maybe TRBD1 (6 bases). V was pared by 2 bases and J by 7 bases, with 23 bases between. CDR1 is DFQATT and CDR2 is SNEGSKA in the germline V gene (reference sequence). The CDR3 runs 16 residues.

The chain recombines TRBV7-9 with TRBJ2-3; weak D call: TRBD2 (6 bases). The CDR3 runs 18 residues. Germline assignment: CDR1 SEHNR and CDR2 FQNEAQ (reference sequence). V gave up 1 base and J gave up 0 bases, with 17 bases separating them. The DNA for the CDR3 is TGTGCCAGCAGCTTAGGGGCCGGGAGCTCCCCTAGCACAGATACGCAGTATTTT. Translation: CASSLGAGSSPSTDTQYF.

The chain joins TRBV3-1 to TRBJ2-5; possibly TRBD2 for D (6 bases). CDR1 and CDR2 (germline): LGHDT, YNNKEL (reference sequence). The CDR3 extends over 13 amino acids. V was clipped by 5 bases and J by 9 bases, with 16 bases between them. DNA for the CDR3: TGTGCCAGCAGCAAGGGAGGCTTTCGGGCCCAGTACTTC. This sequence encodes CASSKGGFRAQYF.

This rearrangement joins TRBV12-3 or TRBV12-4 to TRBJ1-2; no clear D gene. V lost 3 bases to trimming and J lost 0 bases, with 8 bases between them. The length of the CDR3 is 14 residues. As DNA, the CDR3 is TGTGCCAGCAGTTTGGACGCCGCTAACTATGGCTACACCTTC. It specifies CASSLDAANYGYTF.

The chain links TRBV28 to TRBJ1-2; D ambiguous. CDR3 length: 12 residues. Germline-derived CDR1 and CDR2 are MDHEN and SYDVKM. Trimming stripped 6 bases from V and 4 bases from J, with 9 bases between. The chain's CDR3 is CASSPTVYGYTF. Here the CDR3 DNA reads TGTGCCAGCAGCCCGACGGTCTATGGCTACACCTTC.

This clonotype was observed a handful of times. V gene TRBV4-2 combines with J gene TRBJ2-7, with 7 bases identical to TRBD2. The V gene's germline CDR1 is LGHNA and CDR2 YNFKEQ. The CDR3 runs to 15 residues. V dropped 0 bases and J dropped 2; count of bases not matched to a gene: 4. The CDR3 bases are TGTGCCAGCAGCCAAGAACAGCGGGGAACCTACGAGCAGTACTTC. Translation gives CASSQEQRGTYEQYF.

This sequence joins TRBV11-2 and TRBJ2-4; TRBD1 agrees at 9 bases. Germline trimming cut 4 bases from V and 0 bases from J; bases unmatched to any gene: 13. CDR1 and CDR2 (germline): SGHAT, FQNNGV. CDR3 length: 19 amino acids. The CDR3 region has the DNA TGTGCCAGCAGCTCCGGGACAGGGACCCCGGGGCTAGCCAAAAACATTCAGTACTTC. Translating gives CASSSGTGTPGLAKNIQYF.

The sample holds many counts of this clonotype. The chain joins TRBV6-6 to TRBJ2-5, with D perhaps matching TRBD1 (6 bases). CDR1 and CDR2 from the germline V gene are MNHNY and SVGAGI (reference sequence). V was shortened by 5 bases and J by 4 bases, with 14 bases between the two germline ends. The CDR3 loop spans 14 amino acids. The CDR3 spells CASSPGQFRETQYF. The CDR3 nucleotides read TGTGCCAGCAGTCCTGGACAGTTCAGAGAGACCCAGTACTTC.

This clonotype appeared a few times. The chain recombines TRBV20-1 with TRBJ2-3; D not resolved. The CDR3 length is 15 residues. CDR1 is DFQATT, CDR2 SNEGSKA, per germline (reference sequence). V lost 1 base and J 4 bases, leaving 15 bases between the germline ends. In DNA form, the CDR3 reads TGCAGTGCTAGAGCCGGGCCCGAAAGCGCAGATACGCAGTATTTT. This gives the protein CSARAGPESADTQYF.

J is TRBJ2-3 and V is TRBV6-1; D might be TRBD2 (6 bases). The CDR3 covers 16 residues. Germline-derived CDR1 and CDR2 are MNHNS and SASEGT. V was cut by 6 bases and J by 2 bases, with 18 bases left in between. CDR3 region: CASSRSRGSITDTQYF. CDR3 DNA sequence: TGTGCCAGCAGCAGAAGTCGGGGGTCAATCACAGATACGCAGTATTTT.

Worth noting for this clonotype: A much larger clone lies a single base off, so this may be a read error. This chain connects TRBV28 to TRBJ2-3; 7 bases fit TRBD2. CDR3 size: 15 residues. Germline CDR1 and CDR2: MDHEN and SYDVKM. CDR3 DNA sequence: TGTGTCAGCAGTTTTGAGCGGGATAACACAGATACGCAGTATTTT. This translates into CVSSFERDNTDTQYF.